The 3 T cell receptor beta chains below all came from one sample that was sequenced in a study of low-dose radiotherapy and immunotherapy resistance in tumors. Covering alpha and beta chains, TRAV- and TRBV-specific primers were used for the first-strand cDNA. Using a constant-region primer together with a V-primer adapter, TCRs were subjected to 15 to 25 PCR cycles of amplification. TCRdb analysed the reads with MiXCR anew, one entry per CDR3 protein. The sample has some 16,000 distinct CDR3 sequences, roughly 70% seen once. The receptor set was obtained from a human donor with advanced metastatic prostate, ovarian, gallbladder or colorectal cancer (not recorded which). This table probably holds off-target reads from a library built for another chain.

The chain combines TRBV4-2 with TRBJ2-3; maybe TRBD2 (7 bases). Per germline, CDR1 LGHNA and CDR2 YNFKEQ. CDR3 length: 17 residues. Trimming stripped 0 bases from V and 5 bases from J, with 18 bases between. The chain's CDR3 is CASSQDHGGGPKDTQYF. CDR3 DNA sequence: TGTGCCAGCAGCCAAGATCATGGGGGGGGGCCCAAAGATACGCAGTATTTT.

The chain combines TRBV29-1 with TRBJ2-3, with 7 bases lining up with TRBD2. The CDR3 contains 17 residues. With V trimmed by 4 bases and J by 1 base, 14 bases remained unmatched. The germline gives CDR1 SQVTM, CDR2 ANQGSEA. The CDR3 loop is CSVVGPYGAGGTDTQYF. In DNA, the CDR3 is TGCAGCGTTGTTGGCCCCTACGGGGCGGGGGGCACAGATACGCAGTATTTT.

This chain uses TRBV28 with TRBJ1-2, with 7 positions matching TRBD1. This CDR3 contains 14 residues. Germline V CDR1 and CDR2: MDHEN, SYDVKM. V shed 5 bases, J shed 6 bases, and the junction held 9 bases outside the gene matches. The CDR3 loop reads CASSPGQRRDGYTF. The CDR3 nucleotides read TGTGCCAGCAGTCCGGGACAGCGGAGGGATGGCTACACCTTC.